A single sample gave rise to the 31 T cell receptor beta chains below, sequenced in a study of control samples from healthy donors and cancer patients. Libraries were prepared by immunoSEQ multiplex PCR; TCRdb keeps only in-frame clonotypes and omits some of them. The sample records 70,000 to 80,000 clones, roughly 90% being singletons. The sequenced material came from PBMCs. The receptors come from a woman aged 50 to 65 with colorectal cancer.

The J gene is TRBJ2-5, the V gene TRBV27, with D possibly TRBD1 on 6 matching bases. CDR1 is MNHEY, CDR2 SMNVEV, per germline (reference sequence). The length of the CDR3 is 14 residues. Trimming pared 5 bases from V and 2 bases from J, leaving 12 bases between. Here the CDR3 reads CASSVQGGQETQYF. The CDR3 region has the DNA TGTGCCAGCAGTGTACAGGGCGGACAAGAGACCCAGTACTTC.

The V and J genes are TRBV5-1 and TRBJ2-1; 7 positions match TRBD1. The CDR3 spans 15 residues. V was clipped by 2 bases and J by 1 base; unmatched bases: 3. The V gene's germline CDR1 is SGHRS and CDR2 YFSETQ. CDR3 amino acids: CASSFGRGSYNEQFF. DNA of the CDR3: TGCGCCAGCAGCTTCGGCAGGGGGTCCTACAATGAGCAGTTCTTC.

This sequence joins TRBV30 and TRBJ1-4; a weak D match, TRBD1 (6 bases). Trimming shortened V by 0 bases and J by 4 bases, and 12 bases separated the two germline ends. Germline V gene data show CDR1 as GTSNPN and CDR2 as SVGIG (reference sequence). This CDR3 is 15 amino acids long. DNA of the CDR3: TGTGCCTGGAGTGTACAGGGAAGCCGTAATGAAAAACTGTTTTTT. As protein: CAWSVQGSRNEKLFF.

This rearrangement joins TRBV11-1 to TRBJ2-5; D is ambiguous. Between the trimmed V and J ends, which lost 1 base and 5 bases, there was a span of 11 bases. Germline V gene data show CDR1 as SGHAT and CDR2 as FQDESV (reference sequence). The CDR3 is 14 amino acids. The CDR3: CASSLGVRGETQYF. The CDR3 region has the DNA TGTGCCAGCAGCTTAGGGGTCCGTGGGGAGACCCAGTACTTC.

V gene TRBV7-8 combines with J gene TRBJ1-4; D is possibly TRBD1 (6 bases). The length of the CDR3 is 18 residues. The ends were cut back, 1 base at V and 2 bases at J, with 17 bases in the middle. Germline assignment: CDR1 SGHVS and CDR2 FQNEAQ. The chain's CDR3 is CASSLVVGASMTNEKLFF. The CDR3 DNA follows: TGTGCCAGCAGCTTAGTTGTGGGGGCGTCCATGACTAATGAAAAACTGTTTTTT.

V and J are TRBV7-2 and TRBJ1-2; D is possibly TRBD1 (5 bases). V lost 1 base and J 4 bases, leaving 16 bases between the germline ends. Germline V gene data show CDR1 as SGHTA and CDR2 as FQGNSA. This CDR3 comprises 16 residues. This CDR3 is CASSLVVGGSVYGYTF. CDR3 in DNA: TGTGCCAGCAGCTTAGTAGTCGGGGGGAGTGTCTATGGCTACACCTTC.

Here the CDR3 reads CASSLAGADTGELFF. CDR3 nucleotide sequence: TGTGCCAGCAGCTTAGCTGGCGCCGACACCGGGGAGCTGTTTTTT. V and J are TRBV7-9 and TRBJ2-2; D remains unclear. V was pared by 0 bases and J by 3 bases, with 8 bases between. CDR1 SEHNR and CDR2 FQNEAQ come from the germline V gene (reference sequence). The CDR3 is 15 amino acids.

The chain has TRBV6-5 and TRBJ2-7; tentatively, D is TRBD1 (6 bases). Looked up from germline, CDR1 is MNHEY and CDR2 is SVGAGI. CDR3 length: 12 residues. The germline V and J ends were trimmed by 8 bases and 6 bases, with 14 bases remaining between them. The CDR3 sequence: CASYTGKREQYV. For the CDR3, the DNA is TGTGCCAGCTACACAGGGAAGCGCGAGCAGTACGTC.

The CDR3 nucleotides read TGCACCAGCAGCCCGGGACTAGCGGGGGGGCCGGGAGCCGGGGAGCTGTTTTTT. It codes for CTSSPGLAGGPGAGELFF. The J gene is TRBJ2-2, the V gene TRBV1; the D call of TRBD2 is as the table states it, not checked on the DNA. TRBV1 is deemed a pseudogene. There are 18 residues in the CDR3.

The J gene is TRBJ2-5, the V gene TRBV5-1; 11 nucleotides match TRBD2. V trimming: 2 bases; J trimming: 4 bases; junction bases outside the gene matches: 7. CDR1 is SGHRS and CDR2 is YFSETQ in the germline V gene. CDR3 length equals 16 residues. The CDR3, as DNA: TGCGCCAGCAGCTTAAGCCTAGCGGGGGGTTCAGAGACCCAGTACTTC. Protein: CASSLSLAGGSETQYF.

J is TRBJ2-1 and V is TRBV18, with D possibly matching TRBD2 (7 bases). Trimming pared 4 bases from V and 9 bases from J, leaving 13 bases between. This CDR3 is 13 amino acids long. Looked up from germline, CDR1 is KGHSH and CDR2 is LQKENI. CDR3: CASSLGGAPEQFF. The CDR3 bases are TGTGCCAGCTCACTTGGGGGGGCCCCTGAGCAGTTCTTC.

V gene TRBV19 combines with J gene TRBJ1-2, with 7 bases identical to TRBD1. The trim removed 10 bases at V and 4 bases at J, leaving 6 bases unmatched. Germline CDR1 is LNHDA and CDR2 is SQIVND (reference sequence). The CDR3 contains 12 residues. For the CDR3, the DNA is TGTGCCACCGGACAGGCAGTCTATGGCTACACCTTC. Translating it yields CATGQAVYGYTF.

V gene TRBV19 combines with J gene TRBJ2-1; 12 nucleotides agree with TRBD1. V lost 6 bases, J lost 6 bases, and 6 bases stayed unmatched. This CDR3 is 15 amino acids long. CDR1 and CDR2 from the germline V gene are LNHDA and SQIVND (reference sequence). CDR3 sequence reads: CASRVGTGGLNEQFF. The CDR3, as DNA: TGTGCCAGTAGGGTCGGGACAGGGGGCCTCAATGAGCAGTTCTTC.

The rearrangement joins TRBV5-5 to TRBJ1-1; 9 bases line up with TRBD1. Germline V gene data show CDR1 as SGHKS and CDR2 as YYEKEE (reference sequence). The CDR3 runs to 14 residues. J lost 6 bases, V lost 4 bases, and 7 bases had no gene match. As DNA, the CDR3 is TGTGCCAGCAGCAATGGACAGGGGACCCCTGAAGCTTTCTTT. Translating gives CASSNGQGTPEAFF.

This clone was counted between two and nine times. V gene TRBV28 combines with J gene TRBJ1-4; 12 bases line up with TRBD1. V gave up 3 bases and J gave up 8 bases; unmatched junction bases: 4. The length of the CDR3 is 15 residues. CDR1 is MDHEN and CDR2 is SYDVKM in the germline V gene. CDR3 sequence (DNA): TGTGCCAGCAGTTTGAGGGGACAGGGGGCGGAAAAACTGTTTTTT. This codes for CASSLRGQGAEKLFF.

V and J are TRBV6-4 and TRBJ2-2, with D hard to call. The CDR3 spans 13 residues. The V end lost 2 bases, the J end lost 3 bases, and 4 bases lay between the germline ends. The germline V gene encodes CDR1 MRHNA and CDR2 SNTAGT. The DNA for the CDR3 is TGTGCCAGCAGTGACACGGACACCGGGGAGCTGTTTTTT. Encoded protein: CASSDTDTGELFF.

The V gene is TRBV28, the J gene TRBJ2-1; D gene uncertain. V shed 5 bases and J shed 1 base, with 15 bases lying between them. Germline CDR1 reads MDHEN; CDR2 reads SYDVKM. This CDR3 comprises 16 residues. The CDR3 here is CASSTTLPGSYNEQFF. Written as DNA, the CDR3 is TGTGCCAGCAGTACGACCCTTCCCGGATCCTACAATGAGCAGTTCTTC.

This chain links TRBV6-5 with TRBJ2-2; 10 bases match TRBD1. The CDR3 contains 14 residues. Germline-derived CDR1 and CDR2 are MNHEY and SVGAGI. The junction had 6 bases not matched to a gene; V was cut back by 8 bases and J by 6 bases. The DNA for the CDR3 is TGTGCCAGCGGGACAGGGGCCGAATCCGGGGAGCTGTTTTTT. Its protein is CASGTGAESGELFF.

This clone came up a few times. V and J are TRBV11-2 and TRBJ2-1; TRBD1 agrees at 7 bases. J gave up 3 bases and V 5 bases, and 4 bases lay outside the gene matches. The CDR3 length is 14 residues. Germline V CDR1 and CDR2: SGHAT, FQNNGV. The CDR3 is CASSQRTGYNEQFF. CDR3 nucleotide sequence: TGTGCCAGCAGCCAACGGACAGGCTACAATGAGCAGTTCTTC.

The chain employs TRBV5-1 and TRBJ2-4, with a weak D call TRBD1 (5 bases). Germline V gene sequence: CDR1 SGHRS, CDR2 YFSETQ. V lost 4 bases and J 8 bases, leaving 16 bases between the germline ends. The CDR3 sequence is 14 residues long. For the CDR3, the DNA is TGCGCCAGCAGCCCTCCCGACAGAGTGGACATTCAGTACTTC. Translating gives CASSPPDRVDIQYF.

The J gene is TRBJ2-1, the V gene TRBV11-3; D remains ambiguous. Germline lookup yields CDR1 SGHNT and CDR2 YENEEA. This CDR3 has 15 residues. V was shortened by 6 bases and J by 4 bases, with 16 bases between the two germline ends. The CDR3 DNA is TGTGCCAGCAGTTTGTCGCTATACGGATACAATGAGCAGTTCTTC. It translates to CASSLSLYGYNEQFF.

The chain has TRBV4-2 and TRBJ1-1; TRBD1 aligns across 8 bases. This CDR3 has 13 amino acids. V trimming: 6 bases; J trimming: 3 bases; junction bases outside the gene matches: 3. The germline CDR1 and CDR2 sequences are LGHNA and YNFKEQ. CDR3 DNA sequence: TGTGCCAGCAGGGGACAGGAGGACACTGAAGCTTTCTTT. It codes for CASRGQEDTEAFF.

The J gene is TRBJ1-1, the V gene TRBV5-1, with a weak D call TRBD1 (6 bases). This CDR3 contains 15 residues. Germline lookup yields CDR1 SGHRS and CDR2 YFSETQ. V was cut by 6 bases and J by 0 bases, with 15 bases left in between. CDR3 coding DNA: TGCGCCAGCACCCCCGACGGGACACTGAACACTGAAGCTTTCTTT. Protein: CASTPDGTLNTEAFF.

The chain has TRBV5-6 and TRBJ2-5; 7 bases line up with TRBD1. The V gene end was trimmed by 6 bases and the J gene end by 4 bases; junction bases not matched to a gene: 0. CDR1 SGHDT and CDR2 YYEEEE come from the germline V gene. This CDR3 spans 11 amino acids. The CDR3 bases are TGTGCCAGCAACAGGGGAGAGACCCAGTACTTC. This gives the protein CASNRGETQYF.

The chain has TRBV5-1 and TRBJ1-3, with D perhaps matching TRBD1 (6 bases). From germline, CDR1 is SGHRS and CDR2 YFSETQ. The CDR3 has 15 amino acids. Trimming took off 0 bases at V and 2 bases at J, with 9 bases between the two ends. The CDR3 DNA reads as TGCGCCAGCAGCTTGGCGGCAGGGGCTGGAAACACCATATATTTT. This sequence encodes CASSLAAGAGNTIYF.

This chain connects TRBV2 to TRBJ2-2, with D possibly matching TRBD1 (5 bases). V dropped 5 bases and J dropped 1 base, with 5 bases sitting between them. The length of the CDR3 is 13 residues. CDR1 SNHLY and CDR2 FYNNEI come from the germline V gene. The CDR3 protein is CASSQGNTGELFF. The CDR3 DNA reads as TGTGCCAGCAGTCAGGGGAACACCGGGGAGCTGTTTTTT.

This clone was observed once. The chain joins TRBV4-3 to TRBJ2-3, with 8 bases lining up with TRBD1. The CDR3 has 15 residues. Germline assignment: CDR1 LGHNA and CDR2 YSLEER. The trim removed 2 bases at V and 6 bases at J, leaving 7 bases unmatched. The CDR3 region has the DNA TGCGCCAGCAGCCAACAGGGACAGGTGGGGGATACGCAGTATTTT. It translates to CASSQQGQVGDTQYF.

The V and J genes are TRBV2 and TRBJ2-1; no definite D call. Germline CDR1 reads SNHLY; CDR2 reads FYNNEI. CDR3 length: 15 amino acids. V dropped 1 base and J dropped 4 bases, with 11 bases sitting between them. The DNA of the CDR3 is TGTGCCAGCAGTGAAGAGTTTCAGTTATACAATGAGCAGTTCTTC. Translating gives CASSEEFQLYNEQFF.

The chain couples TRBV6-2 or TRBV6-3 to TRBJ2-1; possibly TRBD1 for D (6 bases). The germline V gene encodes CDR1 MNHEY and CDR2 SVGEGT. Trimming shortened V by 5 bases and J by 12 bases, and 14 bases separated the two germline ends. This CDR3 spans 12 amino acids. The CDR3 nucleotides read TGTGCCAGCAGTCGACCGGGACAAGGGCAGTTCTTC. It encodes CASSRPGQGQFF.

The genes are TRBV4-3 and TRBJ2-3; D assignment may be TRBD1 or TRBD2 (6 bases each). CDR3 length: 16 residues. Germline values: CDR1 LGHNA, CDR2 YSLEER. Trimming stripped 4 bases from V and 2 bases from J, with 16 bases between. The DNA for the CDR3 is TGCGCCAGCAGCCGGTCACCTCCGGGGGCCACAGATACGCAGTATTTT. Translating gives CASSRSPPGATDTQYF.

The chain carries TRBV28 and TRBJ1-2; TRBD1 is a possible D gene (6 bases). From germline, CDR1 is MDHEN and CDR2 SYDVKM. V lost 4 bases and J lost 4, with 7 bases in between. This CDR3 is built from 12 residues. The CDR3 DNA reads TGTGCCAGCAGTTCACAGGGCTATGGCTACACCTTC. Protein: CASSSQGYGYTF.